The clone carrying this T cell receptor (beta chain) was found a few times. Method: immunoSEQ multiplex PCR; TCRdb's copy keeps in-frame clones and lacks some. The sample has 250,000 to 400,000 clones, roughly 90% seen once. This entry comes from a study of blood T cell repertoires in COVID-19. As for the study in general: Acute and convalescent COVID-19 samples came from the United States, Italy and Spain.

Germline assignment: CDR1 SGHAT and CDR2 FQNNGV. This CDR3 spans 16 amino acids. V lost 5 bases to trimming and J lost 7 bases; unmatched junction nucleotides: 9. The receptor was derived from a woman aged 25-40 years with COVID-19, enrolled during active disease. The chain is built from TRBV11-2 and TRBJ1-6; 9 bases are a match to TRBD1. Source material: peripheral blood. The CDR3 loop is CASSINPGTGNSPLHF. The CDR3 DNA is TGTGCCAGCAGCATTAACCCGGGGACAGGGAATTCACCCCTCCACTTT.